This T cell receptor (beta chain) was sequenced for a study of blood T cells in healthy people across ages. V was cut by 0 bases and J by 2 bases, with 19 bases left in between. This CDR3 spans 19 amino acids. Germline CDR1 and CDR2: MNHNS and SASEGT. Total RNA extraction produced at least 5.5 micrograms (per sample) for the study. The use of a sample-barcoded 5' primer and a J-beta primer mix characterized a second PCR of about 7 to 12 cycles. Each CDR3 protein gets one entry after TCRdb re-called the 5' RACE reads with MiXCR. The repertoire holds more than 800,000 distinct CDR3 sequences, with 40% to 50% as singletons. Study results and limitations: Per million T cells, TCR beta diversity dropped about linearly as age rose.

A note on this clonotype: Its antigen remains unknown.

The clonotype comes from a woman in her sixties in good health. The sample taken for sequencing was blood. The chain joins TRBV6-1 to TRBJ2-2; D call uncertain. This CDR3 reads CASSEAVRVGSKNTGELFF. CDR3 DNA: TGTGCCAGCAGTGAAGCGGTTCGGGTCGGGTCAAAAAACACCGGGGAGCTGTTTTTT.